This T cell receptor (beta chain) derives from a study of blood T cell repertoires in COVID-19. Whole-study context: PBMCs, B-cell-depleted T cells, or T cells were the source of the cDNA or gDNA that made up the material.

This clone was counted a few times. The method was immunoSEQ multiplex PCR; TCRdb's version includes in-frame clones alone and lacks a portion of them. The sample includes more than 110,000 clones, over 60% of them seen just once. Residents of 24 US areas, aged about 18 to 100 years, made up the participants. Participants' own reports of clinical history determined their cohort assignment. The sample taken for sequencing was PBMCs or T cells enriched from blood (not recorded which). This clonotype was obtained from a woman aged 50 to 60 who had recovered from COVID-19.

This CDR3 reads CASSQDGDRGSEAFF. The CDR3 DNA reads TGTGCCAGCAGCCAAGATGGGGACAGGGGGTCTGAAGCTTTCTTT. The rearrangement joins TRBV3-1 (or the pseudogene TRBV3-2) to TRBJ1-1, with TRBD1 matching over 11 bases. V shed 0 bases and J 6 bases; nucleotides not matched to a gene: 3. The CDR3 covers 15 residues. CDR1 and CDR2 from the germline V gene are LGHDT and YNNKEL (reference sequence).